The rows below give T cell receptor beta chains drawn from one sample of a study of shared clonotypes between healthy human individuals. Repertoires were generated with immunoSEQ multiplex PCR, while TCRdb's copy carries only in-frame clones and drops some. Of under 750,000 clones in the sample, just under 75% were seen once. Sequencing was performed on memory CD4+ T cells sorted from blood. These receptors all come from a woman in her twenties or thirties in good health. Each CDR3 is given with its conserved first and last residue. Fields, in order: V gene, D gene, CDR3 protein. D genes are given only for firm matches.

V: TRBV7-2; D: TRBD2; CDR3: CASSLGALAGVSTGELFF
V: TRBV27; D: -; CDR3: CASSHARGEQFF
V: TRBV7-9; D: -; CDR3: CASSLGVIANEKLFF
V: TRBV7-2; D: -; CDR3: CASSRQETNTGELFF
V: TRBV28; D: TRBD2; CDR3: CASSLIFQREGSTDTQYF
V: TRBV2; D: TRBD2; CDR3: CASSETASGINPTDTQYF
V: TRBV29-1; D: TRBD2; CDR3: CSVIRGSGGYEQYF
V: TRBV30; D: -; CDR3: CAWTRDAPYEQYF
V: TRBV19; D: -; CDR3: CASSIAGNTGELFF
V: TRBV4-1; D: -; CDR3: CASSQDTPSMGGYTF